Each of the 19 T cell receptor beta chains below was sequenced from the same sample in a study of spatial heterogeneity in lung cancer. Time point of the sample: sample taken at primary tumor resection. These receptors have no identified antigens. TCRdb reanalysed the 5' RACE reads using MiXCR and keeps one entry per CDR3 protein. The sample has about 29,000 distinct CDR3 sequences, around 6.9% seen once. Study findings and constraints: Higher tumor mutation counts went along with higher counts of expanded intratumoral alpha and beta TCRs.

The sequences come from lung tumor tissue, collected at surgery. Receptors were obtained from a male donor with early-stage non-small cell lung cancer.

This chain links TRBV5-1 with TRBJ2-3; D might be TRBD1 (6 bases). Trimming took 1 base from V and 1 from J, leaving 13 bases between them. CDR1 SGHRS and CDR2 YFSETQ come from the germline V gene. This CDR3 region has 16 residues. The CDR3 here is CASSLWGPSGTDTQYF. The CDR3, as DNA: TGCGCCAGCAGCTTGTGGGGGCCATCCGGCACAGATACGCAGTATTTT. The variable domain in full, completed from reference TRBV5-1 and TRBJ2-3, reads KAGVTQTPRYLIKTRGQQVTLSCSPISGHRSVSWYQQTPGQGLQFLFEYFSETQRNKGNFPGRFSGRQFSNSRSEMNVSTLELGDSALYLCASSLWGPSGTDTQYFGPGTRLTVL.

This clonotype is judged medium-sized. The chain combines TRBV20-1 with TRBJ1-1; TRBD1 matches at 8 bases. V shed 0 bases, J shed 1 base, and the junction held 7 bases outside the gene matches. Germline V CDR1 and CDR2: DFQATT, SNEGSKA (reference sequence). This CDR3 region has 16 residues. Here the CDR3 DNA reads TGCAGTGCTAGAGAATCCCAGGGGGCTAGGAACACTGAAGCTTTCTTT. Translating it yields CSARESQGARNTEAFF.

This clonotype has at least ten counts. The rearrangement links TRBV5-1 to TRBJ2-3, with a weak D call TRBD1 (5 bases). Germline CDR1 SGHRS, CDR2 YFSETQ. CDR3 size: 15 residues. Trimming stripped 0 bases from V and 0 bases from J, with 8 bases between. The CDR3 loop is CASSLGTLSTDTQYF. In DNA form, the CDR3 reads TGCGCCAGCAGCTTGGGGACATTAAGCACAGATACGCAGTATTTT.

This clonotype was recorded at least ten times. The genes are TRBV10-2 and TRBJ1-6, with a possible D match to TRBD1 (6 bases). The CDR3 spans 14 residues. Germline CDR1 and CDR2: WSHSY and SAAADI. Between the trimmed V and J ends, which lost 7 bases and 11 bases, there was a span of 18 bases. CDR3 nucleotide sequence: TGCGCCAGCAAGGCGGGACAACAGACGACACCCCTCCACTTT. This translates into CASKAGQQTTPLHF.

This clonotype has a count of ten or more. The V and J genes are TRBV20-1 and TRBJ2-3, with 11 bases aligning to TRBD2. CDR1 is DFQATT, CDR2 SNEGSKA, per germline (reference sequence). V shed 6 bases, J shed 10 bases, and the junction held 9 bases outside the gene matches. CDR3 length equals 13 residues. The CDR3, as DNA: TGCAGTGCCAGGGGGCTAGCGGGGGGCTCGCAGTATTTT. This codes for CSARGLAGGSQYF.

This clonotype ranks as medium-sized. The CDR3 DNA reads as TGTGCCAGCAGTGAACTCTTGGCAGGGAGCTCCTACAATGAGCAGTTCTTC. Translated: CASSELLAGSSYNEQFF. The chain carries TRBV2 and TRBJ2-1; D possibly matches TRBD1 or TRBD2 (5 bases each). Germline CDR1 SNHLY, CDR2 FYNNEI. CDR3 length: 17 amino acids. V lost 2 bases, J lost 0 bases, and 14 bases lay in between.

This clonotype was detected only a few times. The V gene is TRBV6-4, the J gene TRBJ1-4; 10 nucleotides agree with TRBD1. The ends lost 2 bases at V and 8 bases at J; junction bases unmatched: 17. The CDR3 consists of 19 residues. Germline-derived CDR1 and CDR2 are MRHNA and SNTAGT. The CDR3 region has the DNA TGTGCCAGCAGTGACCCCCCTAGACAGGGGGCTCCCCTTAGCGAAAAACTGTTTTTT. Encoded protein: CASSDPPRQGAPLSEKLFF.

This clonotype was seen repeatedly, ten times or more. The chain carries TRBV20-1 and TRBJ1-5; 9 bases map to TRBD1. The length of the CDR3 is 13 residues. Germline V gene lookup returns CDR1 DFQATT and CDR2 SNEGSKA (reference sequence). The V segment lost 6 bases and the J segment 2 bases; nucleotides outside the gene matches: 2. In DNA, the CDR3 is TGCAGTGCAAGGACAGGGGGCAATCAGCCCCAGCATTTT. Translation: CSARTGGNQPQHF.

In this sample, this clonotype turned up many times. The gene calls are TRBV7-2 and TRBJ2-5; no clear D gene. The CDR3 has 13 amino acids. V lost 3 bases and J lost 3, with 8 bases in between. The V gene's germline CDR1 is SGHTA and CDR2 FQGNSA. CDR3 nucleotide sequence: TGTGCCAGCAGCTTTTCAAGGGAAGAGACCCAGTACTTC. Amino acid sequence: CASSFSREETQYF.

This clonotype has at least ten counts. The rearrangement uses TRBV15 and TRBJ2-2; D is uncertain. V dropped 0 bases and J dropped 4 bases, with 9 bases sitting between them. CDR1 and CDR2 (germline): LNHNV, YYDKDF (reference sequence). The CDR3 runs 15 residues. The CDR3 spells CATSRDLTITGELFF. CDR3 DNA: TGTGCCACCAGCAGAGATTTGACGATCACCGGGGAGCTGTTTTTT.

This clonotype was detected ten times or more. The gene calls are TRBV5-1 and TRBJ2-5; D is tentatively TRBD1 or TRBD2 (5 bases each). CDR1 SGHRS and CDR2 YFSETQ come from the germline V gene. The V end lost 1 base, the J end lost 2 bases, and 12 bases lay between the germline ends. The CDR3 consists of 15 residues. The CDR3 spells CASSLLGTGQETQYF. The CDR3, as DNA: TGCGCCAGCAGCTTGTTAGGGACGGGACAAGAGACCCAGTACTTC.

The sample holds many counts of this clonotype. This rearrangement joins TRBV18 to TRBJ2-7; 10 nucleotides line up with TRBD1. The germline gives CDR1 KGHSH, CDR2 LQKENI. The CDR3 is 14 amino acids. Trimming cost V 8 bases and J 6 bases; bases outside gene matches: 10. CDR3 nucleotide sequence: TGTGCCAGCACGGCCGGGACAGGGGTTCGCGAGCAGTACTTC. Translation: CASTAGTGVREQYF. The whole variable domain, remainder taken from reference TRBV18 and TRBJ2-7, is NAGVMQNPRHLVRRRGQEARLRCSPMKGHSHVYWYRQLPEEGLKFMVYLQKENIIDESGMPKERFSAEFPKEGPSILRIQQVVRGDSAAYFCASTAGTGVREQYFGPGTRLTVT.

This clonotype was seen ten or more times. The CDR3 sequence is CASSYSGGRTEAFF. CDR3 DNA: TGTGCCAGCAGTTACTCGGGGGGAAGGACTGAAGCTTTCTTT. V usage is TRBV6-5 and J usage is TRBJ1-1, with D maybe TRBD1 (5 bases). The V end was cut by 0 bases, the J end by 5 bases, with 10 bases between. CDR1 and CDR2 (germline): MNHEY, SVGAGI. This CDR3 has 14 residues.

This clonotype was seen only a few times. The chain links TRBV27 to TRBJ1-1; D perhaps matches TRBD1 (6 bases). The CDR3 totals 13 residues. V lost 3 bases to trimming and J lost 5 bases, with 10 bases between them. Germline V CDR1 and CDR2: MNHEY, SMNVEV (reference sequence). CDR3 in amino acids: CASSFRGGTEAFF. The CDR3 DNA reads TGTGCCAGCAGTTTCAGGGGAGGGACTGAAGCTTTCTTT.

The V and J genes are TRBV4-2 and TRBJ2-5; TRBD1 agrees at 9 bases. Germline-derived CDR1 and CDR2 are LGHNA and YNFKEQ. The CDR3 consists of 16 residues. V dropped 0 bases and J dropped 6; count of bases not matched to a gene: 8. CDR3 sequence reads: CASSQDQGQGRQTQYF. The CDR3 DNA reads TGTGCCAGCAGCCAAGATCAGGGACAGGGAAGGCAGACCCAGTACTTC.

The CDR3 loop reads CASSYQDRSGGDTQYF. The CDR3 DNA sequence: TGTGCCAGCAGTTACCAGGACAGGTCCGGGGGAGATACGCAGTATTTT. The V and J genes are TRBV6-2 or TRBV6-3 and TRBJ2-3; D perhaps matches TRBD1 (7 bases). The CDR3 spans 16 residues. Germline CDR1 MNHEY, CDR2 SVGEGT. Trimming took 2 bases from V and 5 from J, leaving 17 bases between them.

This clonotype has at least ten counts. The V call is TRBV20-1, the J call TRBJ1-2; no clear D. The CDR3 length is 12 residues. The germline V gene has CDR1 DFQATT and CDR2 SNEGSKA (reference sequence). V lost 2 bases to trimming and J lost 5 bases, with 9 bases between them. In nucleotides, the CDR3 is TGCAGTGCTAGAAACCGAGTTTATGGCTACACCTTC. Translated, it gives CSARNRVYGYTF.

Ten or more counts support this clonotype. This sequence joins TRBV20-1 and TRBJ1-3; 9 bases map to TRBD1. The ends lost 5 bases at V and 0 bases at J; junction bases unmatched: 5. Per germline, CDR1 DFQATT and CDR2 SNEGSKA (reference sequence). This CDR3 has 15 residues. The CDR3 loop reads CSAWTGAFSGNTIYF. CDR3 coding DNA: TGCAGTGCTTGGACAGGGGCCTTCTCTGGAAACACCATATATTTT.

The rearrangement uses TRBV6-2 or TRBV6-3 and TRBJ1-5; 7 bases fit TRBD1. CDR3 length: 14 residues. Germline CDR1 MNHEY, CDR2 SVGEGT. CDR3 in amino acids: CKARGTSSNQPQHF. DNA for the CDR3: TGTAAAGCCAGGGGGACCTCCAGCAATCAGCCCCAGCATTTT.